This TCR beta chain was observed in a study of OX40 agonist ivuxolimab in advanced cancers. Study summary: Ivuxolimab is an agonistic anti-OX40 (CD134) antibody, and patients were treated with it. Subjects had a mean age of roughly 60 years, with a range of about 23 to 79; approximately 83% were male. Study-wide points: Clonal expansion was among the lowest in partial responders at 0.1-3.0 mg/kg, especially CD8+.

Baseline, cycle 4 day 1, and cycle 7 day 1 were the blood sampling points. The protocol was immunoSEQ multiplex PCR, while the TCRdb copy is restricted to in-frame clones and leaves out a portion. The repertoire holds 65,000 to 95,000 clones, with around 88% as singletons. CDR3 length: 13 residues. Trimming removed 0 bases from V and 4 bases from J, with 7 bases in between. Germline V gives CDR1 SGHRS, CDR2 YFSETQ. A remark on this clone: The target antigen is unknown.

This sequence originates from an adult with an advanced solid tumor such as melanoma, head and neck, liver or kidney cancer. This rearrangement joins TRBV5-1 to TRBJ1-1; D is uncertain. Material: CD4+ or CD8+ T cells sorted from blood, obtained in a trial of the OX40 agonist ivuxolimab. The CDR3 coding sequence is TGCGCCAGCAGCTTGGCCGGGATCACTGAAGCTTTCTTT. Translated, it gives CASSLAGITEAFF. The full variable domain, with the rest looked up from reference TRBV5-1 and TRBJ1-1, is KAGVTQTPRYLIKTRGQQVTLSCSPISGHRSVSWYQQTPGQGLQFLFEYFSETQRNKGNFPGRFSGRQFSNSRSEMNVSTLELGDSALYLCASSLAGITEAFFGQGTRLTVV.